This TCR beta chain came from a study of T cell responses to AZD1222 COVID-19 vaccine. V was pared by 5 bases and J by 3 bases, with 10 bases of the junction left unmatched. CDR3 size: 16 residues. Germline CDR1 is LNHDA and CDR2 is SQIVND (reference sequence). This table comes from immunoSEQ multiplex PCR, and its TCRdb copy is limited to in-frame clones, with some not included. The sample has 150,000 or so clones, roughly four fifths seen once. The TCR sequence derives from an adult in good health. The chain uses TRBV19 and TRBJ2-3, with TRBD2 matching 8 bases. Sequenced here: peripheral blood, sampled on day 0 of MenACWY control vaccination. The CDR3 reads CASSGASGGRTDTQYF. The CDR3 coding sequence is TGTGCCAGTAGTGGGGCCTCGGGGGGGCGGACAGATACGCAGTATTTT.